The next 11 T cell receptor beta chains were all read from a single sample in a study of chemoradiotherapy in HPV16-positive cancers. Sequenced by immunoSEQ multiplex PCR; TCRdb stores in-frame clones only, minus some. There are around 4,000 clones in the sample; around 94% occur only once, and more than 3% lies in the top ten. The sequencing used tumor tissue, collected from a patient who underwent chemoradiotherapy. The source is a human donor with HPV-associated anogenital cancer.

The chain couples TRBV11-2 to TRBJ1-4; TRBD1 is a possible D gene (5 bases). Germline lookup yields CDR1 SGHAT and CDR2 FQNNGV. V was pared by 8 bases and J by 8 bases, with 12 bases between. The CDR3 spans 12 residues. As DNA, the CDR3 is TGTGCCAGCGGGGGGGTTCGAGAAAAACTGTTTTTT. Encoded protein: CASGGVREKLFF.

The rearrangement links TRBV19 to TRBJ2-1; 10 bases line up with TRBD2. The germline gives CDR1 LNHDA, CDR2 SQIVND (reference sequence). J was trimmed by 12 bases and V by 5 bases; bases with no gene match: 10. The CDR3 contains 14 residues. The CDR3 here is CASSEELAGVGQFF. The CDR3 DNA follows: TGTGCCAGTAGTGAGGAGCTAGCGGGAGTGGGGCAGTTCTTC.

This clone has just one count. The rearrangement uses TRBV5-1 and TRBJ2-5, with no clear D. This CDR3 spans 14 amino acids. Germline V lookup: CDR1 SGHRS, CDR2 YFSETQ. V dropped 6 bases and J dropped 1 base, with 13 bases sitting between them. The CDR3 bases are TGCGCCAGCAAGCTCCTTCCAAGCCAAGAGACCCAGTACTTC. Amino acids: CASKLLPSQETQYF.

The chain has TRBV7-3 and TRBJ1-2; 7 bases fit TRBD1. CDR3 length: 14 residues. The trim removed 5 bases at V and 2 bases at J, leaving 5 bases unmatched. CDR1 and CDR2 from the germline V gene are SGHTA and FQGTGA. The CDR3 protein is CASSPGQLNYGYTF. CDR3 DNA: TGTGCCAGCAGCCCGGGACAGCTAAACTATGGCTACACCTTC.

The chain links TRBV2 to TRBJ2-5; no definite D call. With 1 base removed from V and 1 base from J, the gap between germline ends came to 7 bases. The germline V gene has CDR1 SNHLY and CDR2 FYNNEI. The CDR3 sequence is 14 residues long. This CDR3 is CASSEGTVQETQYF. Written as DNA, the CDR3 is TGTGCCAGCAGTGAAGGCACAGTCCAAGAGACCCAGTACTTC.

The chain recombines TRBV14 with TRBJ2-3; D gene unclear. Germline-derived CDR1 and CDR2 are SGHDN and FVKESK. The CDR3 is 12 amino acids. The V end was cut by 4 bases, the J end by 0 bases, with 2 bases between. As DNA, the CDR3 is TGTGCCAGCAGCCTTAGCACAGATACGCAGTATTTT. Amino acid sequence: CASSLSTDTQYF.

V and J are TRBV5-1 and TRBJ2-7; 8 nucleotides line up with TRBD1. After removal of 0 bases from V and 4 bases from J, the junction contained 6 bases not matched to a gene. CDR1 and CDR2 from the germline V gene are SGHRS and YFSETQ. The CDR3 runs 15 residues. The CDR3 sequence is CASSLGQGALYEQYF. The CDR3 region has the DNA TGCGCCAGCAGCTTGGGGCAGGGGGCGTTATACGAGCAGTACTTC. Using reference TRBV5-1 and TRBJ2-7 for the parts outside the CDR3, the full variable domain is KAGVTQTPRYLIKTRGQQVTLSCSPISGHRSVSWYQQTPGQGLQFLFEYFSETQRNKGNFPGRFSGRQFSNSRSEMNVSTLELGDSALYLCASSLGQGALYEQYFGPGTRLTVT.

This chain joins TRBV11-1 and TRBJ2-1; D gene uncertain. The CDR3 extends over 15 amino acids. Germline V gives CDR1 SGHAT, CDR2 FQDESV (reference sequence). The V gene lost 7 bases and the J gene lost 5 bases, with 18 bases spanning the gap. This CDR3 is CASTPRVELDNEQFF. DNA of the CDR3: TGTGCCAGCACCCCTCGGGTAGAGTTGGACAATGAGCAGTTCTTC. The variable domain in full, completed from reference TRBV11-1 and TRBJ2-1, reads EAEVAQSPRYKITEKSQAVAFWCDPISGHATLYWYRQILGQGPELLVQFQDESVVDDSQLPKDRFSAERLKGVDSTLKIQPAELGDSAMYLCASTPRVELDNEQFFGPGTRLTVL.

The genes are TRBV27 and TRBJ2-7; 9 nucleotides line up with TRBD2. The CDR3 is made up of 16 amino acids. Germline V CDR1 and CDR2: MNHEY, SMNVEV (reference sequence). Trimming took 5 bases from V and 4 from J; bases not matched to a gene: 12. The DNA of the CDR3 is TGTGCCAGCAGTCTCTCCTCCGGGACTAGCAGATACGAGCAGTACTTC. It codes for CASSLSSGTSRYEQYF.

This clone occurred once. V usage is TRBV7-9 and J usage is TRBJ1-1; possible D gene TRBD1, 5 bases. This CDR3 region has 13 residues. V lost 4 bases and J lost 5, with 11 bases in between. CDR1 and CDR2 (germline): SEHNR, FQNEAQ (reference sequence). This CDR3 reads CASSSGGSTEAFF. CDR3 DNA: TGTGCCAGCAGCTCCGGGGGAAGTACTGAAGCTTTCTTT.

This chain links TRBV4-3 with TRBJ2-3, with D perhaps matching TRBD1 (5 bases). Germline-derived CDR1 and CDR2 are LGHNA and YSLEER. The CDR3 spans 17 residues. With 0 bases removed from V and 3 bases from J, the gap between germline ends came to 16 bases. The CDR3 region is CASSQDPTVSLTDTQYF. The CDR3 DNA reads as TGCGCCAGCAGCCAAGATCCGACAGTCAGTCTGACAGATACGCAGTATTTT.